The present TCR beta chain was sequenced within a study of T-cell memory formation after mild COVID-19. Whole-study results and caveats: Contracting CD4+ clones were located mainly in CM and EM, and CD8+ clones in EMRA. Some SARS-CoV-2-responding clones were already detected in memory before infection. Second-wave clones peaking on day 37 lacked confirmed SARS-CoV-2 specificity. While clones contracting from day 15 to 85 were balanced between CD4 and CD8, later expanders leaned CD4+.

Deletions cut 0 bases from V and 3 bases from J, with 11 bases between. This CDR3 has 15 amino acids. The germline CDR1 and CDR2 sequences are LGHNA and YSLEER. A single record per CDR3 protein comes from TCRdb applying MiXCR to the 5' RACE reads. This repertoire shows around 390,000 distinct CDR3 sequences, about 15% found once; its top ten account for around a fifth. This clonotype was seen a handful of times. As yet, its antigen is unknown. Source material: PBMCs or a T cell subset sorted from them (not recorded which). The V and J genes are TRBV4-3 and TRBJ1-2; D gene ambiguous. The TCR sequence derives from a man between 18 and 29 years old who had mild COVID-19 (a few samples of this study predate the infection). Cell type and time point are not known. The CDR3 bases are TGCGCCAGCAGCCAAGATCTGGAAGGCGACTATGGCTACACCTTC. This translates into CASSQDLEGDYGYTF.